The 7 T cell receptor beta chains given below trace back to one sample, sequenced in a study of blood T cell repertoires in COVID-19. Clones were sequenced by immunoSEQ multiplex PCR, and TCRdb holds only the in-frame ones, with some missing. The data contain 50,000 to 70,000 clones, 80% to 95% of them singletons. Source material: peripheral blood. The receptor set was obtained from a human donor with active COVID-19. The donor label of this sample is uncertain.

The chain combines TRBV10-1 with TRBJ2-2, with 9 nucleotides matching TRBD2. Trimming at V came to 1 base and at J to 6 bases, leaving 9 bases not matched to a gene. The germline gives CDR1 WNHNN, CDR2 SYGVQD (reference sequence). The CDR3 has 17 amino acids. The CDR3, as DNA: TGCGCCAGCAGTGAGTGGTCTAGCGGGATCGGAGCCGGGGAGCTGTTTTTT. Translation gives CASSEWSSGIGAGELFF.

The chain is built from TRBV18 and TRBJ1-6; 9 bases agree with TRBD1. This CDR3 comprises 15 residues. Germline values: CDR1 KGHSH, CDR2 LQKENI. With 6 bases clipped from V and 5 bases from J, the junction kept 5 bases outside the gene matches. In nucleotides, the CDR3 is TGTGCCAGCTCCCCCCGGGACAGGGATAATTCACCCCTCCACTTT. Its translation is CASSPRDRDNSPLHF.

The chain has TRBV12-5 and TRBJ2-7; D is unresolved. V was trimmed by 6 bases and J by 8 bases, leaving 20 bases between them. The CDR3 sequence is 14 residues long. Germline CDR1 reads LGHNT; CDR2 reads FRNRAP. This chain's CDR3 is CASGPRLTGLKQYF. CDR3 coding DNA: TGTGCTAGTGGCCCTCGACTGACGGGTCTCAAGCAGTACTTC.

The chain has TRBV7-8 and TRBJ2-1, with unresolved D. The V end was cut by 5 bases, the J end by 7 bases, with 9 bases between. This CDR3 has 12 residues. Per germline, CDR1 SGHVS and CDR2 FQNEAQ. Here the CDR3 DNA reads TGTGCCAGCAGCCCGCGGTGGAATGAGCAGTTCTTC. Protein product: CASSPRWNEQFF.

This chain uses TRBV28 with TRBJ2-1; 9 bases align to TRBD1. Germline CDR1 and CDR2: MDHEN and SYDVKM. J was trimmed by 8 bases and V by 3 bases; bases with no gene match: 8. This CDR3 region has 15 residues. In DNA form, the CDR3 reads TGTGCCAGCAGTTTGGGGACAGGGAGAGTCGATGAGCAGTTCTTC. It translates to CASSLGTGRVDEQFF.

This rearrangement joins TRBV7-2 to TRBJ2-7; no reliable D call. Deletions cut 5 bases from V and 0 bases from J, with 5 bases between. The CDR3 covers 12 residues. Germline loops: CDR1 SGHTA, CDR2 FQGNSA. CDR3 sequence: CASSRASYEQYF. The CDR3 coding sequence is TGTGCCAGCAGCCGCGCCTCCTACGAGCAGTACTTC. Combining the CDR3 with reference TRBV7-2 and TRBJ2-7 gives the whole variable domain GAGVSQSPSNKVTEKGKDVELRCDPISGHTALYWYRQSLGQGLEFLIYFQGNSAPDKSGLPSDRFSAERTGGSVSTLTIQRTQQEDSAVYLCASSRASYEQYFGPGTRLTVT.

This chain uses TRBV5-4 with TRBJ2-2; D remains unclear. In germline, CDR1 is SGHNT, CDR2 YYREEE (reference sequence). CDR3 length: 15 residues. V lost 3 bases to trimming and J lost 3 bases, with 12 bases between them. The CDR3 spells CASSYLGVDTGELFF. The CDR3, as DNA: TGTGCCAGCAGCTACCTAGGTGTGGACACCGGGGAGCTGTTTTTT. Complete variable domain (other parts from reference TRBV5-4 and TRBJ2-2): ETGVTQSPTHLIKTRGQQVTLRCSSQSGHNTVSWYQQALGQGPQFIFQYYREEENGRGNFPPRFSGLQFPNYSSELNVNALELDDSALYLCASSYLGVDTGELFFGEGSRLTVL.